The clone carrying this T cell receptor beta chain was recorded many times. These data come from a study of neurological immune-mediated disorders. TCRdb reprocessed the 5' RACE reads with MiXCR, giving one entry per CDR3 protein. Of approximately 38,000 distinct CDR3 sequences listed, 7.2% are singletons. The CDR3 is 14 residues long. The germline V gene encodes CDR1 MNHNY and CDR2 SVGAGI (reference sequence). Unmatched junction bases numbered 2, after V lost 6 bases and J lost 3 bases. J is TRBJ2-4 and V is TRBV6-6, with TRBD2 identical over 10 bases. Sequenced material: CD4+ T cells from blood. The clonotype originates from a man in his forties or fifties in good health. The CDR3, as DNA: TGTGCCAGCAGCCAGCGGGAGGGCAAAAACATTCAGTACTTC. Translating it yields CASSQREGKNIQYF.